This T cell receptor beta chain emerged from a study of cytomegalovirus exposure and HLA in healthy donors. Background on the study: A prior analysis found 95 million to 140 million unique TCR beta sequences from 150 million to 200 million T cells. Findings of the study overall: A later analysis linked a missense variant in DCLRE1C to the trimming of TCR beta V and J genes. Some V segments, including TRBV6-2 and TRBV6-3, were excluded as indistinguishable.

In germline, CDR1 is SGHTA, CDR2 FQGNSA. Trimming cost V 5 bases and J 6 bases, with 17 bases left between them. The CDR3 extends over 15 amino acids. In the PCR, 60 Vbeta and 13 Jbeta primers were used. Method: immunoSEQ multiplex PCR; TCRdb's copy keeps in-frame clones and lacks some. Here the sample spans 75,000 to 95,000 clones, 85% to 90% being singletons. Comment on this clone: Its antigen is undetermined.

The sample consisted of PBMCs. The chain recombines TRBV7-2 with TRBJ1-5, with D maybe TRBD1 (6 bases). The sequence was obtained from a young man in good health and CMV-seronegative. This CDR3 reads CASSLNRDVGQPQHF. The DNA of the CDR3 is TGTGCCAGCAGCCTTAACAGGGATGTTGGTCAGCCCCAGCATTTT. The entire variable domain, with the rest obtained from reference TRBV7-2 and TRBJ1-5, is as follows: GAGVSQSPSNKVTEKGKDVELRCDPISGHTALYWYRQSLGQGLEFLIYFQGNSAPDKSGLPSDRFSAERTGGSVSTLTIQRTQQEDSAVYLCASSLNRDVGQPQHFGDGTRLSIL.